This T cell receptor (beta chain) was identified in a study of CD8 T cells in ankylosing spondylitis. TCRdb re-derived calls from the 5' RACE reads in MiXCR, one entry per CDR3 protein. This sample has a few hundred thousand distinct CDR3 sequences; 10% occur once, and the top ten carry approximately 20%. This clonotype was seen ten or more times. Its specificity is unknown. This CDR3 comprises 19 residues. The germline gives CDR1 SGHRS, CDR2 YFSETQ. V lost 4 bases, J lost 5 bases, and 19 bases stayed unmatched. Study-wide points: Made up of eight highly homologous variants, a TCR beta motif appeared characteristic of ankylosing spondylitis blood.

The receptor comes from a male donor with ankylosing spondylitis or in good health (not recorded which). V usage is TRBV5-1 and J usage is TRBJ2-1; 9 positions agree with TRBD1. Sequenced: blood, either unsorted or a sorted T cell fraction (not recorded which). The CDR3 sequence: CASSGGTGGVSGRNNEQFF. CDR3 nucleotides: TGCGCCAGCAGCGGAGGAACAGGGGGCGTTTCTGGACGTAACAATGAGCAGTTCTTC.